This T cell receptor (beta chain) was sequenced in a study of T cell responses to AZD1222 COVID-19 vaccine. V trimming: 10 bases; J trimming: 6 bases; junction bases outside the gene matches: 10. The CDR3 totals 14 residues. Germline loops: CDR1 MNHEY, CDR2 SVGAGI. Remarks on this clone: Its antigen is not identified.

Study observations and caveats: Nearly half of spike-specific TCRs reportedly target variant regions that are unmutated in the B.1.351 and B.1.1.7 variants. Clonal diversity may have been underestimated, and the donors were mostly white British, with more females than males. The breadth and depth of Spike-specific TCRs increased once two AZD1222 doses had been given. Among vaccine-associated CD4 TCRs, coverage spanned spike, with dominance at 160-218 and 743-854.

The protocol was immunoSEQ multiplex PCR, while the TCRdb copy is restricted to in-frame clones and leaves out a portion. Found here are some 200,000 clones, 85% to 95% of them singletons; the top ten hold 10%. Sequenced here: peripheral blood, sampled on day 0 of AZD1222 vaccination. This receptor was taken from an adult in good health. The chain is built from TRBV6-5 and TRBJ2-1; TRBD1 matches 9 bases. The CDR3 DNA reads TGTGCCACCCAGGGACAGGGATGGGGCAATGAGCAGTTCTTC. This encodes CATQGQGWGNEQFF.